These 9 T cell receptor beta chains share one sample of origin, sequenced in a study of human T cells and chemical hapten exposure. Via MiXCR, TCRdb re-called the RACE reads, giving one row per CDR3 protein. Of under 150,000 distinct CDR3 sequences in the sample, around 10% were seen once. This sample's time point: patch test 1, 2 weeks after DPC sensitization. The treatment denotes: therapeutic diphenylcyclopropenone sensitization with weekly scalp DPC. Sequencing was performed on whole blood, taken in connection with sensitization to the hapten diphenylcyclopropenone (DPC). The receptors shown here come from a woman between 50 and 59 years old with alopecia areata. Some clones in this sample may be carry-over from other donors' samples.

Many counts were recorded for this clonotype. The rearrangement links TRBV5-1 to TRBJ2-3; D gene unclear. The V gene lost 0 bases and the J gene lost 0 bases, with 8 bases spanning the gap. In germline, CDR1 is SGHRS, CDR2 YFSETQ. The CDR3 consists of 15 residues. CDR3 DNA: TGCGCCAGCAGCTTGGGTCTGAGGAGCACAGATACGCAGTATTTT. Its translation: CASSLGLRSTDTQYF.

This clonotype came up a few times. The junction does not match germline at one end; this may be a read error. Written as DNA, the CDR3 is TGTGTCAGCAGCCTAGGACTAGCTCGTGGTAGTGAGCAGTTCTTC. This encodes CVSSLGLARGSEQFF. The J gene is TRBJ2-1, the V gene TRBV3-1; 8 positions match TRBD2. The CDR3 consists of 15 residues. Germline V gene data show CDR1 as LGHDT and CDR2 as YNNKEL (reference sequence).

Concerning this clonotype itself: A much larger clone lies a single base off, so this may be a read error. The chain couples TRBV14 to TRBJ1-1, with 9 bases fitting TRBD1. The CDR3 is made up of 15 amino acids. CDR1 SGHDN and CDR2 FVKESK come from the germline V gene. CDR3 loop: CTSSRYRGRGTEAFF. CDR3 in DNA: TGTACCAGCAGCCGATACAGGGGGCGAGGCACTGAAGCTTTCTTT.

The CDR3 region has the DNA TGTGCCACCAAAAAGACGGGGGGTCCAAGTCCTGAGCAGTTCTTC. Its translation: CATKKTGGPSPEQFF. The chain carries TRBV24-1 and TRBJ2-1; 7 nucleotides match TRBD2. The V gene's germline CDR1 is KGHDR and CDR2 SFDVKD. This CDR3 spans 15 amino acids. V lost 8 bases, J lost 9 bases, and 15 bases stayed unmatched.

The J gene is TRBJ1-1, the V gene TRBV11-2; 7 bases match TRBD1. V dropped 3 bases and J dropped 4; count of bases not matched to a gene: 11. CDR3 length equals 16 residues. Germline CDR1 is SGHAT and CDR2 is FQNNGV. The CDR3 is CASSFRIGTAGTEAFF. CDR3 bases: TGTGCCAGCAGCTTCCGAATCGGGACAGCGGGCACTGAAGCTTTCTTT.

This chain uses TRBV28 with TRBJ1-6, with D hard to call. V was trimmed by 3 bases and J by 6 bases, leaving 9 bases between them. Germline V gene data show CDR1 as MDHEN and CDR2 as SYDVKM. This CDR3 contains 14 residues. In DNA, the CDR3 is TGTGCCAGCAGTTTTGCCGTGGGTAATTCACCCCTCCACTTT. The encoded protein is CASSFAVGNSPLHF.

This clonotype has at least ten counts. The rearrangement uses TRBV6-6 and TRBJ2-7, with D uncertain. Trimming took 4 bases from V and 4 from J, leaving 14 bases between them. Germline V gene sequence: CDR1 MNHNY, CDR2 SVGAGI (reference sequence). The length of the CDR3 is 14 residues. The DNA for the CDR3 is TGTGCCAGCAGTTCCCACTCCGGTGATTACGAGCAGTACTTC. As protein: CASSSHSGDYEQYF.

This clonotype was recorded at least ten times. The chain has TRBV12-3 or TRBV12-4 and TRBJ1-1; no reliable D call. V was trimmed by 1 base and J by 5 bases, leaving 14 bases between them. The CDR3 sequence is 15 residues long. CDR3 protein: CASSLVRGMGTEAFF. The CDR3 coding sequence is TGTGCCAGCAGTTTAGTTCGGGGAATGGGAACTGAAGCTTTCTTT.

This clonotype was counted many times. The CDR3 nucleotides read TGCAGCGTTGGGACAGGGCCAGACGAGCAGTACTTC. It yields the protein CSVGTGPDEQYF. This chain uses TRBV29-1 with TRBJ2-7, with TRBD1 matching 8 bases. Germline CDR1 reads SQVTM; CDR2 reads ANQGSEA. V shed 4 bases, J shed 5 bases, and the junction held 4 bases outside the gene matches. The CDR3 loop spans 12 amino acids.